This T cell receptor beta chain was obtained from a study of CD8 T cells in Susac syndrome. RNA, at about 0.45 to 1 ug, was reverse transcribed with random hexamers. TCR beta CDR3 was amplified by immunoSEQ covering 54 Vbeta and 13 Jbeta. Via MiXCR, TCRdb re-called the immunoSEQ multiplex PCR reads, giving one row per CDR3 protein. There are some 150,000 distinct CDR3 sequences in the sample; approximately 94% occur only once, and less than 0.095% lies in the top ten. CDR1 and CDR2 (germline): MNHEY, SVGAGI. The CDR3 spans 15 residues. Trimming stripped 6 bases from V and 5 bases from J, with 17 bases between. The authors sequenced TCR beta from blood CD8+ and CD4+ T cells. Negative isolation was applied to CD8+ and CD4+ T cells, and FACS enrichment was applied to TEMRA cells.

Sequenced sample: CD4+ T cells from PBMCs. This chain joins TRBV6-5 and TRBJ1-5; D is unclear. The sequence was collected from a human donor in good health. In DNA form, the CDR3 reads TGTGCCAGCAGACCCGGTCTCTCGCTCCATCAGCCCCAGCATTTT. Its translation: CASRPGLSLHQPQHF.